Included here is one T cell receptor beta chain sequence, with context. These data are taken from a study of blood T cell repertoires in COVID-19. Turning to the study itself: Sample material is recorded as cDNA or gDNA derived from T cells, B-cell-depleted T cells, or PBMCs.

Seattle cases were enrolled at active infection and followed longitudinally. The CDR3 sequence is 15 residues long. Between the trimmed V and J ends, which lost 4 bases and 1 base, there was a span of 9 bases. Germline CDR1 reads SGHRS; CDR2 reads YFSETQ. Original data processing: Counts of nucleated cells, estimated from reference gene primer amplification, were obtained. Clones were sequenced by immunoSEQ multiplex PCR, and TCRdb holds only the in-frame ones, with some missing. V, J and clone size are those of that table, while D and trimming were read from the DNA. Of about 350,000 clones detected, approximately 89% appear once; the ten largest clones hold just under 4%.

This sequence was found in a woman aged 55-70 years with COVID-19, enrolled during active disease. This chain connects TRBV5-1 to TRBJ2-6; unclear D gene. Sequencing was carried out using peripheral blood. DNA of the CDR3: TGCGCCAGCAGCCTGCCTAGGTCTGGGGCCAACGTCCTGACTTTC. Translation gives CASSLPRSGANVLTF.